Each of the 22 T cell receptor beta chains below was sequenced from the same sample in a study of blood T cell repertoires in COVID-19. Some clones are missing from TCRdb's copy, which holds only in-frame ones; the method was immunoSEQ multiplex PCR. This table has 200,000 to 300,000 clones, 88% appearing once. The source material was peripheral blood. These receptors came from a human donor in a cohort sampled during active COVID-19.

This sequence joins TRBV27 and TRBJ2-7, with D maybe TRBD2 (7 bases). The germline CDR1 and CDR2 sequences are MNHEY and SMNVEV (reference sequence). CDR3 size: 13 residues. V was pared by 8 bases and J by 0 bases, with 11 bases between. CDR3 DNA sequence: TGTGCCAGCGGGGGGGGCGGCTCCTACGAGCAGTACTTC. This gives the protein CASGGGGSYEQYF.

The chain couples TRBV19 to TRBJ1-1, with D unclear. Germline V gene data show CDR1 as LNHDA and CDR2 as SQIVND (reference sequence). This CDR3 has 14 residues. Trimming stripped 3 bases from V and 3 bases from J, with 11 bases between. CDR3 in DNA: TGTGCCAGTAGTATCACTTACACAGACACTGAAGCTTTCTTT. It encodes CASSITYTDTEAFF.

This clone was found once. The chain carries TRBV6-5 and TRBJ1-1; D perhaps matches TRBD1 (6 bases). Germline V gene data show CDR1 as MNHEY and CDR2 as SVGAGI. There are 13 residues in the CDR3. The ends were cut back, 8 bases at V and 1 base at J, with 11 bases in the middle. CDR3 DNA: TGTGCCAGCCAGGGGAATGGGAACACTGAAGCTTTCTTT. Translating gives CASQGNGNTEAFF.

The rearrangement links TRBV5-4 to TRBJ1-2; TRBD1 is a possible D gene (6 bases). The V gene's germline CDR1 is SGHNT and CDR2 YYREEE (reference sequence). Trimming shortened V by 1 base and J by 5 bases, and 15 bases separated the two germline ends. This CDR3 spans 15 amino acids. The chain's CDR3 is CASSLSGGRGYGYTF. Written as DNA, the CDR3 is TGTGCCAGCAGCTTGAGCGGGGGCAGGGGTTATGGCTACACCTTC.

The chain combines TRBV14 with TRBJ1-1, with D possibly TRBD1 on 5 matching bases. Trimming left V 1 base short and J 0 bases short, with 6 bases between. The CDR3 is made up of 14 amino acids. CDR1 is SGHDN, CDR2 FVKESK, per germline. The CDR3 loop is CASSQGQLNTEAFF. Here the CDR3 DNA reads TGTGCCAGCAGCCAAGGACAGTTGAACACTGAAGCTTTCTTT.

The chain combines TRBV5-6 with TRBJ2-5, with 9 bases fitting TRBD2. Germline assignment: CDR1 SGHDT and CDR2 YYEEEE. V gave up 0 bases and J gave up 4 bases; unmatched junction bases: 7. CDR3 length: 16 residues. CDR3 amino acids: CASSLGPSREGETQYF. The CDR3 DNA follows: TGTGCCAGCAGCTTGGGACCGTCGCGGGAGGGAGAGACCCAGTACTTC. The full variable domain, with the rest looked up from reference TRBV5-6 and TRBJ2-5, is DAGVTQSPTHLIKTRGQQVTLRCSPKSGHDTVSWYQQALGQGPQFIFQYYEEEERQRGNFPDRFSGHQFPNYSSELNVNALLLGDSALYLCASSLGPSREGETQYFGPGTRLLVL.

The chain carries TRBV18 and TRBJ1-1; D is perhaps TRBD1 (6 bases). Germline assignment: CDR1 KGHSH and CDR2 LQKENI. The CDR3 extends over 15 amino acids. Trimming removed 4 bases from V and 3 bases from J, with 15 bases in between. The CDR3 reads CASSLRQDGDTEAFF. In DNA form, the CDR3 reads TGTGCCAGCTCACTAAGACAGGACGGGGACACTGAAGCTTTCTTT.

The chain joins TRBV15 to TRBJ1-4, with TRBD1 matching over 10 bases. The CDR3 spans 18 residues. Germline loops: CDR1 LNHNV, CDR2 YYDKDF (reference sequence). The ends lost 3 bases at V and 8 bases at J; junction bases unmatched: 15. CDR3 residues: CATSSPLIGDRGSEKLFF. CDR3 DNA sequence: TGTGCCACCAGCAGCCCATTGATAGGGGACAGGGGAAGCGAAAAACTGTTTTTT.

CDR3 sequence reads: CASSVGSTSSGNTIYF. In DNA, the CDR3 is TGTGCCAGCAGCGTAGGGTCGACAAGCTCTGGAAACACCATATATTTT. The chain couples TRBV9 to TRBJ1-3; D gene unclear. V lost 0 bases and J 0 bases, leaving 10 bases between the germline ends. Germline assignment: CDR1 SGDLS and CDR2 YYNGEE. There are 16 residues in the CDR3.

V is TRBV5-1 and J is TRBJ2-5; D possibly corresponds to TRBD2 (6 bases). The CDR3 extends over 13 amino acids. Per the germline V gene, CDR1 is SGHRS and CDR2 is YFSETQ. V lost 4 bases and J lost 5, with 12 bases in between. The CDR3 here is CASSLPGRETQYF. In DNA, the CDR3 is TGCGCCAGCAGCCTACCAGGGAGGGAGACCCAGTACTTC.

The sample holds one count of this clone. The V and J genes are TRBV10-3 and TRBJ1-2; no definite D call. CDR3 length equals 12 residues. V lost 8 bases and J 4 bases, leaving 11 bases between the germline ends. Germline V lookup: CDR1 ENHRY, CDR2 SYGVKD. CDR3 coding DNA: TGTGCCATCGAGGGAGCGGGCTATGGCTACACCTTC. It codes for CAIEGAGYGYTF.

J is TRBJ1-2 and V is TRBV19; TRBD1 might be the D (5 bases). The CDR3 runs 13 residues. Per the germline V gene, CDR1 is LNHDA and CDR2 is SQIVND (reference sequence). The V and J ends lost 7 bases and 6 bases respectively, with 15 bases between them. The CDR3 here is CASIGRVGDGYTF. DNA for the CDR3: TGTGCCAGTATCGGCAGGGTTGGAGATGGCTACACCTTC. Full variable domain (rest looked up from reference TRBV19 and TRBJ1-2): DGGITQSPKYLFRKEGQNVTLSCEQNLNHDAMYWYRQDPGQGLRLIYYSQIVNDFQKGDIAEGYSVSREKKESFPLTVTSAQKNPTAFYLCASIGRVGDGYTFGSGTRLTVV.

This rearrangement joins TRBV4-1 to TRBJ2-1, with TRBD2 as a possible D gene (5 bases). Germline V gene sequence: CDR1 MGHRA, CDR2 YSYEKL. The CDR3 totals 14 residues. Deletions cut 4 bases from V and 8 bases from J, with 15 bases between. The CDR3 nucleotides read TGCGCCAGCAGCCGTGGACTGGCTAGAGATGAGCAGTTCTTC. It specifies CASSRGLARDEQFF.

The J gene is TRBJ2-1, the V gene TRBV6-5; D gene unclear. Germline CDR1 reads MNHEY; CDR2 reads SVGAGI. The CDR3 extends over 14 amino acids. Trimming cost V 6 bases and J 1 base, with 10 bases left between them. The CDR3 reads CASSNRESYNEQFF. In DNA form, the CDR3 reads TGTGCCAGCAGCAATCGTGAGTCCTACAATGAGCAGTTCTTC.

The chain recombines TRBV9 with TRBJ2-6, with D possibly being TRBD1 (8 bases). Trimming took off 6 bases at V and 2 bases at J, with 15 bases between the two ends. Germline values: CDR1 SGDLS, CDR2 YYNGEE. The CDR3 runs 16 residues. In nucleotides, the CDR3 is TGTGCCAGCACCACAGGGGGGGGTGCTGGGGCCAACGTCCTGACTTTC. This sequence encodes CASTTGGGAGANVLTF.

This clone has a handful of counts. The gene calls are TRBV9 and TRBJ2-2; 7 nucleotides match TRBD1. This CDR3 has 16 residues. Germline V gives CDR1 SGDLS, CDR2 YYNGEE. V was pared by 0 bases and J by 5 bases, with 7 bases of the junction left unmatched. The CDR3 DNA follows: TGTGCCAGCAGCGTAGGGCACAGGGGACCAACCGGGGAGCTGTTTTTT. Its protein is CASSVGHRGPTGELFF.

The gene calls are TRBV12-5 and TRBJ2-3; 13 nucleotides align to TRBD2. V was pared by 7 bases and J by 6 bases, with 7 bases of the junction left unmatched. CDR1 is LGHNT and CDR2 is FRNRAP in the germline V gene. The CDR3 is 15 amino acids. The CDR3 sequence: CASASGLAGVDTQYF. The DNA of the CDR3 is TGTGCTAGTGCCTCAGGACTAGCGGGAGTCGATACGCAGTATTTT.

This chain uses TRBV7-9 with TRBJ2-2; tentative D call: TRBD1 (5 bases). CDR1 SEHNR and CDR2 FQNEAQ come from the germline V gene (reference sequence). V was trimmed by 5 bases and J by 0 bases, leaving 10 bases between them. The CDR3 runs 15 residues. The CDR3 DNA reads TGTGCCAGCAGCGAGACAGCGACGAACACCGGGGAGCTGTTTTTT. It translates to CASSETATNTGELFF.

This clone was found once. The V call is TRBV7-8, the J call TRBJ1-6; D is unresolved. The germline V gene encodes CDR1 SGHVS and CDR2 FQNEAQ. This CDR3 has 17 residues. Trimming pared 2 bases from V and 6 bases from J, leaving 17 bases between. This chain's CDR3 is CASSLMTGGGTNSPLHF. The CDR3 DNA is TGTGCCAGCAGCTTAATGACGGGAGGAGGAACTAATTCACCCCTCCACTTT.

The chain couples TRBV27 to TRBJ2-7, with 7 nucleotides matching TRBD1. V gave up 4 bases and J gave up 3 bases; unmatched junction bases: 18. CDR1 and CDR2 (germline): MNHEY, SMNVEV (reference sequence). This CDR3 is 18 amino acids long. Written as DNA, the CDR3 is TGTGCCAGCAGTTGGGGCCCCCCAAGGGGGCGCAGGAACTACGAGCAGTACTTC. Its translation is CASSWGPPRGRRNYEQYF.

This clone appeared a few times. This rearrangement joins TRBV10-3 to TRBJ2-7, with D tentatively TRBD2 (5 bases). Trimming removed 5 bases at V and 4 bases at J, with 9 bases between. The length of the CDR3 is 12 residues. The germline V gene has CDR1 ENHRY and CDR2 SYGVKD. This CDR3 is CAISTDLYEQYF. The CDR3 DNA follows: TGTGCCATCAGTACGGACTTGTACGAGCAGTACTTC.

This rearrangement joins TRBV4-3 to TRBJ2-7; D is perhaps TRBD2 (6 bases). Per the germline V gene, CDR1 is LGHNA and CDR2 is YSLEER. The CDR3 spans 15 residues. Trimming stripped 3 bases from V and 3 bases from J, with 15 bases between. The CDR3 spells CASSHQVRGYYEQYF. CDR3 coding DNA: TGCGCCAGCAGCCATCAGGTCCGGGGGTACTACGAGCAGTACTTC.